This T cell receptor (beta chain) was identified in a study of beta chain features in type 1 diabetes. CDR3 size: 13 residues. Germline CDR1 and CDR2: SGHNT and YYREEE (reference sequence). With 6 bases clipped from V and 2 bases from J, the junction kept 2 bases outside the gene matches. Study-wide points: Within patients, naive, central memory and Treg TCRB repertoires seemed more similar than within healthy donors.

Reverse transcription of all isolated RNA meant that expressed TCRB transcripts were sequenced. Read counts averaged roughly 3.5 million for samples of naive, central memory and regulatory T cells. This table comes from immunoSEQ multiplex PCR, and its TCRdb copy is limited to in-frame clones, with some not included. The sample has under 450,000 clones; about 14% are singletons. Researchers reported sorting CD4+ naive, central memory, regulatory and stem cell-like memory cells via CD45RO/CCR7/CD25/CD127/CD95/CD27. Notes on this clone: Its cognate antigen is unknown.

Sequences were obtained from naive CD4+ T cells from blood. J is TRBJ2-5 and V is TRBV5-4; TRBD2 matches 9 bases. The sequence came from a young man in good health. CDR3 sequence: CASTTSGQETQYF. The CDR3 bases are TGTGCCAGCACGACTAGCGGACAAGAGACCCAGTACTTC.